The 10 T cell receptor beta chains presented below share a single source sample, sequenced in a study of CD8 T cells in Susac syndrome (dated by TCRdb to 2018 to 2020). Library preparation employed the immunoSEQ multiplex PCR assay. RNA was extracted using the RNeasy kit, and roughly 0.5 to 1 ug of the RNA was reverse transcribed with random hexamers. TCRdb trimmed public reads at Q25 via fastp, called clones via MiXCR and kept in-frame beta chains. Duplicate CDR3 protein sequences are folded into a single record with the most common DNA and genes. The sample has 250,000 to 300,000 distinct CDR3 sequences on record, about 85% of them singletons. The ten largest clones take up over 0.1% of the sample. Sequencing was carried out using CD8+ T cells from PBMCs. All receptors come from a human donor with multiple sclerosis.

This chain links TRBV6-1 with TRBJ2-5; 7 nucleotides line up with TRBD2. The CDR3 is 16 amino acids. V lost 5 bases to trimming and J lost 2 bases; unmatched junction nucleotides: 11. The germline CDR1 and CDR2 sequences are MNHNS and SASEGT. CDR3 amino acids: CASSPPWAGAQETQYF. The CDR3 coding sequence is TGTGCCAGCAGTCCCCCCTGGGCGGGAGCGCAAGAGACCCAGTACTTC.

The V gene is TRBV12-3 or TRBV12-4, the J gene TRBJ1-6; possibly TRBD1 for D (6 bases). Trimming took 4 bases from V and 7 from J, leaving 20 bases between them. The CDR3 is made up of 17 amino acids. As DNA, the CDR3 is TGTGCCAGCAGTTCCTCTCGCTGGACAGTTCCCAATTCACCCCTCCACTTT. Translated, it gives CASSSSRWTVPNSPLHF.

The chain uses TRBV16 and TRBJ1-4; 8 bases map to TRBD1. V shed 2 bases and J 8 bases; nucleotides not matched to a gene: 10. Germline-derived CDR1 and CDR2 are KGHSY and FQNENV. The CDR3 loop spans 16 amino acids. The CDR3 here is CASSQNLPQGDEKLFF. CDR3 bases: TGTGCCAGCAGCCAAAACCTTCCACAGGGGGACGAAAAACTGTTTTTT.

The chain links TRBV25-1 to TRBJ2-6; tentatively, D is TRBD1 or TRBD2 (6 bases each). The CDR3 extends over 21 amino acids. V lost 3 bases and J lost 0, with 24 bases in between. Germline lookup yields CDR1 MGHDK and CDR2 SYGVNS. CDR3 sequence (DNA): TGTGCCAGCAGTGACTCCGACGGGGGTTTGAGGGGGATCTCTGGGGCCAACGTCCTGACTTTC. Its translation: CASSDSDGGLRGISGANVLTF.

The genes are TRBV7-3 and TRBJ1-5, with D possibly being TRBD1 (6 bases). Between the trimmed V and J ends, which lost 5 bases and 4 bases, there was a span of 15 bases. Per the germline V gene, CDR1 is SGHTA and CDR2 is FQGTGA. The CDR3 runs to 15 residues. The CDR3, as DNA: TGTGCCAGCAGCGCCGGGGACACCTCAAATCAGCCCCAGCATTTT. It is translated as CASSAGDTSNQPQHF.

Only one count was recorded for this clonotype. The chain has TRBV27 and TRBJ1-5; D not resolved. The germline V gene encodes CDR1 MNHEY and CDR2 SMNVEV (reference sequence). V was shortened by 6 bases and J by 5 bases, with 17 bases between the two germline ends. The CDR3 loop spans 15 amino acids. CDR3 in DNA: TGTGCCAGCAGCCCACACCGACGGGTGCATCAGCCCCAGCATTTT. This codes for CASSPHRRVHQPQHF.

The chain combines TRBV7-6 with TRBJ2-7; 7 positions match TRBD2. V was pared by 5 bases and J by 5 bases, with 9 bases of the junction left unmatched. CDR3 size: 14 residues. Germline assignment: CDR1 SGHVS and CDR2 FNYEAQ. The CDR3 reads CASSARGVVHEQYF. CDR3 in DNA: TGTGCCAGCAGCGCCCGGGGGGTAGTCCACGAGCAGTACTTC. Full variable domain (remainder filled in from reference TRBV7-6 and TRBJ2-7): GAGVSQSPRYKVTKRGQDVALRCDPISGHVSLYWYRQALGQGPEFLTYFNYEAQQDKSGLPNDRFSAERPEGSISTLTIQRTEQRDSAMYRCASSARGVVHEQYFGPGTRLTVT.

The chain combines TRBV20-1 with TRBJ2-1; TRBD2 might be the D (5 bases). V was pared by 3 bases and J by 0 bases, with 15 bases between. The CDR3 runs 16 residues. Germline CDR1 reads DFQATT; CDR2 reads SNEGSKA (reference sequence). CDR3 loop: CSASPPGCVSYNEQFF. The CDR3 nucleotides are TGCAGTGCTAGTCCTCCGGGGTGCGTCTCCTACAATGAGCAGTTCTTC.

The chain carries TRBV28 and TRBJ1-5, with 9 bases lining up with TRBD1. This CDR3 has 13 amino acids. With 7 bases clipped from V and 6 bases from J, the junction kept 4 bases outside the gene matches. CDR1 is MDHEN and CDR2 is SYDVKM in the germline V gene. The CDR3 reads CASTTGGSQPQHF. CDR3 in DNA: TGTGCCAGCACCACAGGGGGCAGTCAGCCCCAGCATTTT.

This clonotype was seen more than once but under ten times. The J gene is TRBJ2-1, the V gene TRBV2; TRBD1 aligns across 9 bases. V gave up 9 bases and J gave up 9 bases; unmatched junction bases: 9. Germline-derived CDR1 and CDR2 are SNHLY and FYNNEI. This CDR3 has 13 residues. In nucleotides, the CDR3 is TGTGCCAGAAACCGGGACAGGGTAGGTGAGCAGTTCTTC. The encoded protein is CARNRDRVGEQFF. Combining the CDR3 with reference TRBV2 and TRBJ2-1 gives the whole variable domain EPEVTQTPSHQVTQMGQEVILRCVPISNHLYFYWYRQILGQKVEFLVSFYNNEISEKSEIFDDQFSVERPDGSNFTLKIRSTKLEDSAMYFCARNRDRVGEQFFGPGTRLTVL.